These T cell receptor beta chains were read from a single sample in a study of shared clonotypes between healthy human individuals. Profiled with immunoSEQ multiplex PCR; TCRdb holds only in-frame clones, not every one. The data show about 1 million clones, with roughly 80% seen just once and about 1.5% held by the top ten. Sequencing used memory CD4+ T cells sorted from blood. These receptors were taken from a man younger than 35 in good health. CDR3s include the opening cysteine and the closing phenylalanine or tryptophan. A D gene is named only where the DNA matches it firmly. The size of a clone is reported for some rows only, either as once, few or many, or as a class for expanded clones.

CDR3nt: TGTGCCAGCAGTTTATCCGGGACTAACCAAGAGACCCAGTACTTC
CDR3aa: CASSLSGTNQETQYF
v_gene: TRBV27
j_gene: TRBJ2-5
d_gene: TRBD2
abundance: -

CDR3nt: TGTGCCAGCAGCTCGACAGGGATCAATGAGCAGTTCTTC
CDR3aa: CASSSTGINEQFF
v_gene: TRBV7-2
j_gene: TRBJ2-1
d_gene: TRBD1
abundance: -

CDR3nt: TGTGCCAGCAGTTACGAGGAGAGCTCCTACAATGAGCAGTTCTTC
CDR3aa: CASSYEESSYNEQFF
v_gene: TRBV6-5
j_gene: TRBJ2-1
d_gene: -
abundance: -

CDR3nt: TGCGCCAGCACCGGGACAGGGGGCTCCTACAATGAGCAGTTCTTC
CDR3aa: CASTGTGGSYNEQFF
v_gene: TRBV5-1
j_gene: TRBJ2-1
d_gene: TRBD1
abundance: -

CDR3nt: TGTGCCACCAGCAGAGAATTGACAGGGGCCTATGGCTACACCTTC
CDR3aa: CATSRELTGAYGYTF
v_gene: TRBV15
j_gene: TRBJ1-2
d_gene: TRBD1
abundance: -

CDR3nt: TGTGCCAGCAGCCTCGGACACCCCACAGATACGCAGTATTTT
CDR3aa: CASSLGHPTDTQYF
v_gene: TRBV11-2
j_gene: TRBJ2-3
d_gene: -
abundance: once

CDR3nt: TGTGCCAGCAGTAAGGGACAGATAATAAACACCATATATTTT
CDR3aa: CASSKGQIINTIYF
v_gene: TRBV2
j_gene: TRBJ1-3
d_gene: TRBD1
abundance: few

CDR3nt: TGTGCCAGCAGCTTAGCCGAGACACCTTTCTACGAGCAGTACTTC
CDR3aa: CASSLAETPFYEQYF
v_gene: TRBV11-1
j_gene: TRBJ2-7
d_gene: -
abundance: -

CDR3nt: TGTGCCAGCCAGCGGGGGGGCCAGGGCGGGGAGCTGTTTTTT
CDR3aa: CASQRGGQGGELFF
v_gene: TRBV6-5
j_gene: TRBJ2-2
d_gene: TRBD2
abundance: -

CDR3nt: TGTGCCAGCAGCTTAGAGGGGTCATTCGGCAATTCACCCCTCCACTTT
CDR3aa: CASSLEGSFGNSPLHF
v_gene: TRBV7-9
j_gene: TRBJ1-6
d_gene: -
abundance: -

CDR3nt: TGTGCCAGCAGCATCGTGGACGGGTACCAAGAGACCCAGTACTTC
CDR3aa: CASSIVDGYQETQYF
v_gene: TRBV5-6
j_gene: TRBJ2-5
d_gene: -
abundance: -

CDR3nt: TGCGCCAGCAGCTCAATCGGGCTAGATACGCAGTATTTT
CDR3aa: CASSSIGLDTQYF
v_gene: TRBV5-1
j_gene: TRBJ2-3
d_gene: -
abundance: once

CDR3nt: TGTGCCAGCTCACCCCGGACTAGCGGCTCCTACAATGAGCAGTTCTTC
CDR3aa: CASSPRTSGSYNEQFF
v_gene: TRBV18
j_gene: TRBJ2-1
d_gene: TRBD2
abundance: -

CDR3nt: TGTGCCAGCACCTCTAGAGGGGTTACCTATGGCTACACCTTC
CDR3aa: CASTSRGVTYGYTF
v_gene: TRBV2
j_gene: TRBJ1-2
d_gene: -
abundance: -

CDR3nt: TGTGCCAGCAGCTTAGACAGGCGGTCCGGGGAGCTGTTTTTT
CDR3aa: CASSLDRRSGELFF
v_gene: TRBV7-2
j_gene: TRBJ2-2
d_gene: -
abundance: -

CDR3nt: TGCGCCAGCAGCCAAGATGGAGCGGGAGCCCCCCACGAGCAGTACTTC
CDR3aa: CASSQDGAGAPHEQYF
v_gene: TRBV4-3
j_gene: TRBJ2-7
d_gene: TRBD2
abundance: -

CDR3nt: TGTGCCAGCAGCTTACAACTAGCGGGAGGGTCCTACGAGCAGTACTTC
CDR3aa: CASSLQLAGGSYEQYF
v_gene: TRBV11-2
j_gene: TRBJ2-7
d_gene: TRBD2
abundance: -

CDR3nt: TGTGCCTGGAGTGGGGCCTCTGGGCAGTACTTC
CDR3aa: CAWSGASGQYF
v_gene: TRBV30
j_gene: TRBJ2-7
d_gene: -
abundance: -

CDR3nt: TGTGCCAGCAGTGTTATAGCGGGGGTGCAAGAGACCCAGTACTTC
CDR3aa: CASSVIAGVQETQYF
v_gene: TRBV2
j_gene: TRBJ2-5
d_gene: TRBD2
abundance: -

CDR3nt: TGTGCCATCAGCAAACCCTCTAGCGGGGGGTTGGGATTTCAAGAGACCCAGTACTTC
CDR3aa: CAISKPSSGGLGFQETQYF
v_gene: TRBV10-3
j_gene: TRBJ2-5
d_gene: TRBD2
abundance: -

CDR3nt: TGCGCCAGCAAGTTGGGGGATCGCACAGATACGCAGTATTTT
CDR3aa: CASKLGDRTDTQYF
v_gene: TRBV5-1
j_gene: TRBJ2-3
d_gene: -
abundance: -

CDR3nt: TGTGCCAGCAGTTTATTGCGAGGGGGCTACACCTTC
CDR3aa: CASSLLRGGYTF
v_gene: TRBV28
j_gene: TRBJ1-2
d_gene: -
abundance: -

CDR3nt: TGCGCCAGCAGCCAGGAGGGGTACACGCAGTATTTT
CDR3aa: CASSQEGYTQYF
v_gene: TRBV4-1
j_gene: TRBJ2-3
d_gene: -
abundance: few

CDR3nt: TGTGCCAGTAGTACAGGGGACTTCTATGGCTACACCTTC
CDR3aa: CASSTGDFYGYTF
v_gene: TRBV19
j_gene: TRBJ1-2
d_gene: -
abundance: -

CDR3nt: TGTGCCAGCAGCCAAGATTACGTAAGCGGGACAGGGTTGACTGAAGCTTTCTTT
CDR3aa: CASSQDYVSGTGLTEAFF
v_gene: TRBV4-2
j_gene: TRBJ1-1
d_gene: TRBD1
abundance: -

CDR3nt: TGTGCCAGCAGTCCATGGGGGATTAATAGCAATCAGCCCCAGCATTTT
CDR3aa: CASSPWGINSNQPQHF
v_gene: TRBV28
j_gene: TRBJ1-5
d_gene: -
abundance: -

CDR3nt: TGTGCCTGGAGTGTAGAGGGAGGAACCCATCAGCCCCAGCATTTT
CDR3aa: CAWSVEGGTHQPQHF
v_gene: TRBV30
j_gene: TRBJ1-5
d_gene: -
abundance: few

CDR3nt: TGTGCCAGTAGTTCGTACGGGAGCTCCTATAATTCACCCCTCCACTTT
CDR3aa: CASSSYGSSYNSPLHF
v_gene: TRBV19
j_gene: TRBJ1-6
d_gene: -
abundance: -

CDR3nt: TGTGCCAGCAGCGTAGAGGGGGCGTCTGGAAACACCATATATTTT
CDR3aa: CASSVEGASGNTIYF
v_gene: TRBV9
j_gene: TRBJ1-3
d_gene: TRBD1
abundance: -

CDR3nt: TGCATAGGCTCCTATTTGGGGACCCAGTACTTC
CDR3aa: CIGSYLGTQYF
v_gene: TRBV29-1
j_gene: TRBJ2-5
d_gene: -
abundance: -

CDR3nt: TGTGCTTGGGGGGAGGGGGCGTCGCAGTACTTC
CDR3aa: CAWGEGASQYF
v_gene: TRBV30
j_gene: TRBJ2-7
d_gene: -
abundance: -

CDR3nt: TGTGCCACCAGCAGGCAGGGACAGGGGATAATCAATCAGCCCCAGCATTTT
CDR3aa: CATSRQGQGIINQPQHF
v_gene: TRBV15
j_gene: TRBJ1-5
d_gene: TRBD1
abundance: -

CDR3nt: TGTGCCAGCGGACCGCGGGGATATAACACCGGGGAGCTGTTTTTT
CDR3aa: CASGPRGYNTGELFF
v_gene: TRBV2
j_gene: TRBJ2-2
d_gene: -
abundance: -

CDR3nt: TGTGCCTGGATACCTGGGCCGGGACCCCCGAGGAACTATGGCTACACCTTC
CDR3aa: CAWIPGPGPPRNYGYTF
v_gene: TRBV30
j_gene: TRBJ1-2
d_gene: -
abundance: -

CDR3nt: TGTGCCAGCAGTTTAAACTCCCATCCAGGGGACACTGAAGCTTTCTTT
CDR3aa: CASSLNSHPGDTEAFF
v_gene: TRBV27
j_gene: TRBJ1-1
d_gene: -
abundance: -

CDR3nt: TGTGCCAGCAGTGAGTGGGCAGACAATTCACCCCTCCACTTT
CDR3aa: CASSEWADNSPLHF
v_gene: TRBV6-4
j_gene: TRBJ1-6
d_gene: -
abundance: -

CDR3nt: TGTGCCAGCAGCCCCGGGACAATGACCACAGATACGCAGTATTTT
CDR3aa: CASSPGTMTTDTQYF
v_gene: TRBV5-4
j_gene: TRBJ2-3
d_gene: -
abundance: -

CDR3nt: TGTGCCAGCAGTCCCGGGGTAGCGGGATCGGTCTACAATGAGCAGTTCTTC
CDR3aa: CASSPGVAGSVYNEQFF
v_gene: TRBV27
j_gene: TRBJ2-1
d_gene: TRBD2
abundance: -

CDR3nt: TGTGCCAGCAGTGCGGGACAGGGTAGCACAGATACGCAGTATTTT
CDR3aa: CASSAGQGSTDTQYF
v_gene: TRBV6-4
j_gene: TRBJ2-3
d_gene: TRBD1
abundance: few

CDR3nt: TGTGCCAGCAGCGTCGGCTCTCCGTTTCACGAGCAGTACTTC
CDR3aa: CASSVGSPFHEQYF
v_gene: TRBV5-4
j_gene: TRBJ2-7
d_gene: -
abundance: -

CDR3nt: TGTGCCAGCAGCGGGAGGTTGGGGGGCGGGATGAGGTCACCCCTCCACTTT
CDR3aa: CASSGRLGGGMRSPLHF
v_gene: TRBV5-8
j_gene: TRBJ1-6
d_gene: -
abundance: -

CDR3nt: TGTGCCAGCAGTGAAGGGGGGGTGGTCCTTCGGGCCAATCAGCCCCAGCATTTT
CDR3aa: CASSEGGVVLRANQPQHF
v_gene: TRBV6-1
j_gene: TRBJ1-5
d_gene: -
abundance: -

CDR3nt: TGTGCCAGCACCGTCGACCGATCGAACACCGGGGAGCTGTTTTTT
CDR3aa: CASTVDRSNTGELFF
v_gene: TRBV28
j_gene: TRBJ2-2
d_gene: -
abundance: -

CDR3nt: TGTGCCAGCAGCAAAGGTCCCGTCGGGAGGGCCCAAAAGACCCAGTACTTC
CDR3aa: CASSKGPVGRAQKTQYF
v_gene: TRBV21-1
j_gene: TRBJ2-5
d_gene: -
abundance: -

CDR3nt: TGTGCCAGCAGCTTGGCGGGGCCCATAACAGATACGCAGTATTTT
CDR3aa: CASSLAGPITDTQYF
v_gene: TRBV5-6
j_gene: TRBJ2-3
d_gene: -
abundance: -

CDR3nt: TGTGCCTGGAGACAAAGGGGACAGGGGGTGTGGGAGCAGTACTTC
CDR3aa: CAWRQRGQGVWEQYF
v_gene: TRBV30
j_gene: TRBJ2-5
d_gene: TRBD1
abundance: -

CDR3nt: TGTGCCAGCAGTGAACTCAGGTTTAACACCGGGGAGCTGTTTTTT
CDR3aa: CASSELRFNTGELFF
v_gene: TRBV6-1
j_gene: TRBJ2-2
d_gene: -
abundance: -

CDR3nt: TGTGCCAGCAGGTCTAGCGGGACTCTAAACGAGCAGTACTTC
CDR3aa: CASRSSGTLNEQYF
v_gene: TRBV13
j_gene: TRBJ2-7
d_gene: TRBD2
abundance: -

CDR3nt: TGTGCCATCAGTGGAGGGTCAGGGGATGGCTACACCTTC
CDR3aa: CAISGGSGDGYTF
v_gene: TRBV10-3
j_gene: TRBJ1-2
d_gene: -
abundance: -

CDR3nt: TGTGCCTGGATGTACAGGGGGCGGAACACTGAAGCTTTCTTT
CDR3aa: CAWMYRGRNTEAFF
v_gene: TRBV30
j_gene: TRBJ1-1
d_gene: TRBD1
abundance: -

CDR3nt: TGTGCCAGCAGCTTTGTGGGACTAGCGGGAGACACCGGGGAGCTGTTTTTT
CDR3aa: CASSFVGLAGDTGELFF
v_gene: TRBV13
j_gene: TRBJ2-2
d_gene: TRBD2
abundance: -

CDR3nt: TGTGCCAGTAGAAAGGGACAGATTAATGAAAAACTGTTTTTT
CDR3aa: CASRKGQINEKLFF
v_gene: TRBV19
j_gene: TRBJ1-4
d_gene: TRBD1
abundance: -

CDR3nt: TGTGCCCGGGACAGGGTAAACACCGGGGAGCTGTTTTTT
CDR3aa: CARDRVNTGELFF
v_gene: TRBV30
j_gene: TRBJ2-2
d_gene: TRBD1
abundance: -

CDR3nt: TGTGCCAGCAGTTACTCTCCTCTCGGGCAGCCCCAGCATTTT
CDR3aa: CASSYSPLGQPQHF
v_gene: TRBV6-5
j_gene: TRBJ1-5
d_gene: -
abundance: -

CDR3nt: TGTGCCAGCAGCGCTCAGCGGAGTTCCTACAATGAGCAGTTCTTC
CDR3aa: CASSAQRSSYNEQFF
v_gene: TRBV9
j_gene: TRBJ2-1
d_gene: -
abundance: -

CDR3nt: TGTGCCAGCAGCTTTGGGACAGTGAACCCCTTCGAGCAGTACTTC
CDR3aa: CASSFGTVNPFEQYF
v_gene: TRBV5-4
j_gene: TRBJ2-7
d_gene: TRBD1
abundance: -

CDR3nt: TGTGCCAGCAGCTTGGCTCCTAGCGGGGGGTTCTCAGATACGCAGTATTTT
CDR3aa: CASSLAPSGGFSDTQYF
v_gene: TRBV5-4
j_gene: TRBJ2-3
d_gene: TRBD2
abundance: once